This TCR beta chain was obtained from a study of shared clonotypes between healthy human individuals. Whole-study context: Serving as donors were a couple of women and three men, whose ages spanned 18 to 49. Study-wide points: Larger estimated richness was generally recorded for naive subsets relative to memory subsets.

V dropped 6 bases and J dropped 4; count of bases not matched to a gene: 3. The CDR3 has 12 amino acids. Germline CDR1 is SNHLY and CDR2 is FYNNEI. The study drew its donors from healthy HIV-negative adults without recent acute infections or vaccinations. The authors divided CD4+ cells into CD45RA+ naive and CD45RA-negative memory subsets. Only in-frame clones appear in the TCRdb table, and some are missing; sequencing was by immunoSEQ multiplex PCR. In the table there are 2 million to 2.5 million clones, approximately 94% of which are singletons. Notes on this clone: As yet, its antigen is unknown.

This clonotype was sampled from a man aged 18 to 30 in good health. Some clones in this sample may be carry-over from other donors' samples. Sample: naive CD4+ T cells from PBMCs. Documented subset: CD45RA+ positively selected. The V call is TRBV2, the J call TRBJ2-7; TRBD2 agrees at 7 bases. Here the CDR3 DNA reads TGTGCCAGCAGGTGGGGAGGGTACGAGCAGTACTTC. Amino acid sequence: CASRWGGYEQYF.